Reported below is one T cell receptor (beta chain). Clones were sequenced by immunoSEQ multiplex PCR, and TCRdb holds only the in-frame ones, with some missing. The table includes about 45,000 clones, roughly 88% detected once. Indicated time point: peak reinfection, 3 to 8 weeks after reinfection detection. The sorted cells went straight to TCR sequencing with no prior in vitro expansion. These data are taken from a study of memory CD8 T cells in hepatitis C reinfection. At the level of the study: A couple of donors cleared primary HCV but became chronic after reinfection.

Looked up from germline, CDR1 is LNHNV and CDR2 is YYDKDF (reference sequence). CDR3 length: 13 residues. Trimming cost V 8 bases and J 0 bases, with 10 bases left between them. The chain has TRBV15 and TRBJ1-1, with D tentatively TRBD1 (6 bases). This clonotype was obtained from a man younger than 35 with hepatitis C virus infection. The source material was naive CD8+ T cells sorted from blood. The CDR3 loop reads CATSDSLNTEAFF. The CDR3 DNA reads as TGTGCCACCTCGGACAGCCTGAACACTGAAGCTTTCTTT.